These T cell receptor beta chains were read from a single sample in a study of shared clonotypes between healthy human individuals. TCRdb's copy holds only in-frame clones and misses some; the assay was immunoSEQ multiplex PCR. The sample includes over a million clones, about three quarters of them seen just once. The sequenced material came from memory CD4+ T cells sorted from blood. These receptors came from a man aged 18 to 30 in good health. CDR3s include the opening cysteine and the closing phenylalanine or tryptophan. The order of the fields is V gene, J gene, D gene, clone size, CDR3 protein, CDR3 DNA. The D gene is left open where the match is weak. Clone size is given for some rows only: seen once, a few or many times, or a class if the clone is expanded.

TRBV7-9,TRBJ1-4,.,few,CASSPPGTHGEKLFF,TGTGCCAGCAGCCCACCCGGGACACACGGGGAAAAACTGTTTTTT
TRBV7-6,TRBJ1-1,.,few,CASSLGTNTEAFF,TGTGCCAGCAGCTTAGGTACGAACACTGAAGCTTTCTTT
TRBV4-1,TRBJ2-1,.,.,CASSLGGAYNEQFF,TGCGCCAGCAGCTTAGGGGGGGCCTACAATGAGCAGTTCTTC
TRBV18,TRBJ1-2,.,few,CASSPQGTNYGYTF,TGTGCCAGCTCACCACAGGGGACCAACTATGGCTACACCTTC
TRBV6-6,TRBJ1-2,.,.,CASGQVYGYTF,TGTGCCAGCGGGCAGGTCTATGGCTACACCTTC
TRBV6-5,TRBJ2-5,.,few,CASSYDFGTQYF,TGTGCCAGCAGTTACGATTTTGGGACCCAGTACTTC
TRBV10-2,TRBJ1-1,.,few,CASSESRGRAEAFF,TGCGCCAGCAGTGAGTCTAGGGGTAGGGCTGAAGCTTTCTTT
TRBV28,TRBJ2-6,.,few,CASSFQSSSSGANVLTF,TGTGCCAGCAGTTTTCAGAGTTCGAGCTCTGGGGCCAACGTCCTGACTTTC
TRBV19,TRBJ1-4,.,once,CASSFQQVNLREKLFF,TGTGCCAGTAGTTTTCAACAGGTTAATCTTAGGGAAAAACTGTTTTTT
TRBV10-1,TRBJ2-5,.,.,CASSGQYQETQYF,TGCGCCAGCAGTGGTCAGTACCAAGAGACCCAGTACTTC
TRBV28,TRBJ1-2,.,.,CASSLGLANYGYTF,TGTGCCAGCAGTTTGGGGCTTGCTAACTATGGCTACACCTTC
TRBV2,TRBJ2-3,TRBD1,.,CASARDRGRTDTQYF,TGTGCCAGCGCCCGGGACAGGGGGCGCACAGATACGCAGTATTTT
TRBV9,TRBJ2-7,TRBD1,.,CASSVGAGGTYQQYF,TGTGCCAGCAGCGTGGGGGCAGGGGGTACCTATCAGCAGTACTTC
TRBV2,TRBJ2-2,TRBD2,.,CASRSGIAGGRTGELFF,TGTGCCAGCAGGTCGGGGATAGCGGGAGGCCGGACCGGGGAGCTGTTTTTT
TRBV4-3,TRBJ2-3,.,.,CASSQDPGLTDTQYF,TGCGCCAGCAGCCAAGATCCAGGGCTCACAGATACGCAGTATTTT
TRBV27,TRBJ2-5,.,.,CASSLLGNNQETQYF,TGTGCCAGCAGTTTATTGGGAAATAACCAAGAGACCCAGTACTTC
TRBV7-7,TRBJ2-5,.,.,CASSPSAVETQYF,TGTGCTAGCAGCCCCTCGGCGGTAGAGACCCAGTACTTC
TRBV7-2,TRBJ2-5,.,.,CASSFGRSKETQYF,TGTGCCAGCAGCTTTGGGAGGTCTAAAGAGACCCAGTACTTC
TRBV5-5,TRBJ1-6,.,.,CASSLPGRNNSPLHF,TGTGCCAGCAGCTTGCCAGGACGTAATAATTCACCCCTCCACTTT
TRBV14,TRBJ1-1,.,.,CASSQGFEAFF,TGTGCCAGCAGCCAAGGATTTGAAGCTTTCTTT
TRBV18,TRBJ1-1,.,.,CASSPIPGDTEAFF,TGTGCCAGCTCACCGATCCCAGGGGACACTGAAGCTTTCTTT
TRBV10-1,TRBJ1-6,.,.,CASSVEGRNSPLHF,TGCGCCAGCAGTGTGGAGGGGCGCAATTCACCCCTCCACTTT
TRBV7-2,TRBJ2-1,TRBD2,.,CASSLVRPTSGNNEQFF,TGTGCCAGCAGCTTAGTTCGTCCGACTAGCGGGAACAATGAGCAGTTCTTC
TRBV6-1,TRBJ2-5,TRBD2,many,CASRKLAGVETQYF,TGTGCCAGCAGAAAACTAGCGGGAGTAGAGACCCAGTACTTC
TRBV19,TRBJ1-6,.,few,CASSNPDNSPLHF,TGTGCCAGTAGTAATCCAGATAATTCACCCCTCCACTTT
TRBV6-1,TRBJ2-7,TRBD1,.,CASSEAWVTGGTYEQYF,TGTGCCAGCAGTGAAGCCTGGGTAACAGGGGGAACCTACGAGCAGTACTTC
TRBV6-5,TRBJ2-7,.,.,CASSYSRDVTYEQYF,TGTGCCAGCAGTTACTCTCGTGACGTAACCTACGAGCAGTACTTC
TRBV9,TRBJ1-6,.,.,CASSAQTGQSNSPLHF,TGTGCCAGCAGCGCACAGACCGGACAGAGTAATTCACCCCTCCACTTT
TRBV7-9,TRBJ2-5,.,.,CASSLDVGSFETQYF,TGTGCCAGCAGCTTAGACGTCGGGTCCTTCGAGACCCAGTACTTC
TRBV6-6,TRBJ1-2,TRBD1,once,CASRPYGQGNYGYTF,TGTGCCAGCAGGCCTTATGGACAGGGTAACTATGGCTACACCTTC
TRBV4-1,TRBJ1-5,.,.,CASSQGRVGQPQHF,TGCGCCAGCAGCCAAGGAAGGGTAGGTCAGCCCCAGCATTTT
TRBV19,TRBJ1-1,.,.,CASSRTGTLNTEAFF,TGTGCCAGTAGTAGGACCGGGACATTGAACACTGAAGCTTTCTTT